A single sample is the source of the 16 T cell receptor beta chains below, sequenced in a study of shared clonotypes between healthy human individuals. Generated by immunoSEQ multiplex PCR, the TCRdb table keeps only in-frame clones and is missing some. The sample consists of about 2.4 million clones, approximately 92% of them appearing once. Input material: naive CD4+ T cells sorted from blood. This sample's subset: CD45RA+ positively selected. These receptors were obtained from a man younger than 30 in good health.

DNA of the CDR3: TGCAGTGTCACACAGGGAGGCGAGCAGTACTTC. Its translation: CSVTQGGEQYF. The gene calls are TRBV20-1 and TRBJ2-7; TRBD1 or TRBD2 may be the D gene (6 bases each). The V gene's germline CDR1 is DFQATT and CDR2 SNEGSKA (reference sequence). CDR3 size: 11 residues. V lost 7 bases to trimming and J lost 6 bases, with 13 bases between them.

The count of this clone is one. The CDR3 coding sequence is TGCAGCGTTGTAATCCTAGGAGGAAATGAGCAGTTCTTC. The encoded protein is CSVVILGGNEQFF. The J gene is TRBJ2-1, the V gene TRBV29-1; D possibly corresponds to TRBD2 (5 bases). Germline assignment: CDR1 SQVTM and CDR2 ANQGSEA. Trimming cost V 4 bases and J 7 bases, with 14 bases left between them. The CDR3 is made up of 13 amino acids.

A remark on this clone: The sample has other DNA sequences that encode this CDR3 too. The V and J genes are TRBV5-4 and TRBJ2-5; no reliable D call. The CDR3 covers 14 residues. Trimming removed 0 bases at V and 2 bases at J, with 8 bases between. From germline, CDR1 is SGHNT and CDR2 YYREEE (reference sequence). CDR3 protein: CASSLALGQETQYF. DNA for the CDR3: TGTGCCAGCAGCTTGGCCTTGGGACAAGAGACCCAGTACTTC.

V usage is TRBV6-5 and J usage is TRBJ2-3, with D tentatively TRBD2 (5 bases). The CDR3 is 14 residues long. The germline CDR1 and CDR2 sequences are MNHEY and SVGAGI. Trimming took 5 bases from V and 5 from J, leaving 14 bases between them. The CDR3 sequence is CASSKATGRDTQYF. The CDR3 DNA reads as TGTGCCAGCAGTAAAGCAACGGGAAGAGATACGCAGTATTTT.

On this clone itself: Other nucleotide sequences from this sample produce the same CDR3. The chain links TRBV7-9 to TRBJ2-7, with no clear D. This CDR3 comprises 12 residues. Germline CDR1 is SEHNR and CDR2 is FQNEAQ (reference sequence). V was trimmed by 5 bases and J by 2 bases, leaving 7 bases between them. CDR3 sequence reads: CASSPDTYEQYF. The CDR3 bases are TGTGCCAGCAGCCCCGATACCTACGAGCAGTACTTC.

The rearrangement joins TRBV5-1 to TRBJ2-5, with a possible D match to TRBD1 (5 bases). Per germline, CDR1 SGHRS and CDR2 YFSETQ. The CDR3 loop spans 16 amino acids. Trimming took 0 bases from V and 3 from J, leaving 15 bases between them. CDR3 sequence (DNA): TGCGCCAGCAGCTTGGTTGGCTTGCAGGGAAAAGAGACCCAGTACTTC. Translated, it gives CASSLVGLQGKETQYF. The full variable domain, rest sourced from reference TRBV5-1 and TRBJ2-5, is KAGVTQTPRYLIKTRGQQVTLSCSPISGHRSVSWYQQTPGQGLQFLFEYFSETQRNKGNFPGRFSGRQFSNSRSEMNVSTLELGDSALYLCASSLVGLQGKETQYFGPGTRLLVL.

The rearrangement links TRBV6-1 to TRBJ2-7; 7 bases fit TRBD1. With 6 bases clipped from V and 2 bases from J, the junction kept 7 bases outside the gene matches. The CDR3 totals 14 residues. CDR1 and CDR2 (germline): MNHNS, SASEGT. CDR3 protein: CASSGTVLTYEQYF. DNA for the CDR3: TGTGCCAGCAGCGGGACAGTTTTAACCTACGAGCAGTACTTC.

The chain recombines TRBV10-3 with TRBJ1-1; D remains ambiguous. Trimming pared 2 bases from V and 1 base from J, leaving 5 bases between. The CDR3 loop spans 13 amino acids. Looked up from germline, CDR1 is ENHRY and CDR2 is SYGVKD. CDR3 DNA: TGTGCCATCAGTGAGCAGGAGAACACTGAAGCTTTCTTT. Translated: CAISEQENTEAFF.

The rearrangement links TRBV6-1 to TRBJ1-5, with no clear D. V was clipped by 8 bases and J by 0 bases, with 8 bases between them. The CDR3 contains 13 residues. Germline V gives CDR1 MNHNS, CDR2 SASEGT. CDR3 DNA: TGTGCCAGCTCTAGGCGTAGCAATCAGCCCCAGCATTTT. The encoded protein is CASSRRSNQPQHF.

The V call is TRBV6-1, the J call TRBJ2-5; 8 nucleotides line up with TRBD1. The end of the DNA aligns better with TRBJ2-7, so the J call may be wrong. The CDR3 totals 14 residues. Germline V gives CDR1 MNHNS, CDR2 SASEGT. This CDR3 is CASSETGASDEQYF. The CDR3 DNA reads TGTGCCAGCAGTGAGACAGGGGCTAGCGACGAGCAGTACTTC.

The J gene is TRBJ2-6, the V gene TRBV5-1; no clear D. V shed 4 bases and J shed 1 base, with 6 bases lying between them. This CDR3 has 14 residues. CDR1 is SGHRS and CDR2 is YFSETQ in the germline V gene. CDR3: CASSMVSGANVLTF. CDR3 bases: TGCGCCAGCAGCATGGTTTCTGGGGCCAACGTCCTGACTTTC. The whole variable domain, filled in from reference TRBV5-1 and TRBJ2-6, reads KAGVTQTPRYLIKTRGQQVTLSCSPISGHRSVSWYQQTPGQGLQFLFEYFSETQRNKGNFPGRFSGRQFSNSRSEMNVSTLELGDSALYLCASSMVSGANVLTFGAGSRLTVL.

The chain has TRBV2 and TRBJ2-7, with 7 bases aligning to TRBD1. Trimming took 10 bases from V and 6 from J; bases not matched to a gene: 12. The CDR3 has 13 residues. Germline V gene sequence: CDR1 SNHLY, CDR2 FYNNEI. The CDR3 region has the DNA TGTGCCACCCTCGACAGGGTTCAAGGCGAGCAGTACTTC. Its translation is CATLDRVQGEQYF.

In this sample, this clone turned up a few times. DNA of the CDR3: TGTGCCAGCAGTCCGTCAGGGGGGGTCCCGAACAATGAGCAGTTCTTC. This encodes CASSPSGGVPNNEQFF. This sequence joins TRBV27 and TRBJ2-1; D might be TRBD1 or TRBD2, each matching 7 bases. CDR1 and CDR2 (germline): MNHEY, SMNVEV (reference sequence). The CDR3 length is 16 residues. Trimming cost V 5 bases and J 5 bases, with 19 bases left between them.

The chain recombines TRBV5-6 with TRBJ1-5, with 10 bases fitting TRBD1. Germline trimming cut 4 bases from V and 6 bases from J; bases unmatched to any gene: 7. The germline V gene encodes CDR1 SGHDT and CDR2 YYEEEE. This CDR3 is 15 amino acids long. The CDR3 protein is CASSLRQGARQPQHF. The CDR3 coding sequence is TGTGCCAGCAGCCTGCGACAGGGGGCTCGTCAGCCCCAGCATTTT.

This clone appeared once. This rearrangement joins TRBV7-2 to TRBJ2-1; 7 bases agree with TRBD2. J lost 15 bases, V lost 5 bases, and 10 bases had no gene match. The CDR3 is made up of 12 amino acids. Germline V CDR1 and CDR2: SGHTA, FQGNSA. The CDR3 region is CASSPHRGLRFF. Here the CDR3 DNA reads TGTGCCAGCAGCCCCCATAGGGGACTAAGGTTCTTC.

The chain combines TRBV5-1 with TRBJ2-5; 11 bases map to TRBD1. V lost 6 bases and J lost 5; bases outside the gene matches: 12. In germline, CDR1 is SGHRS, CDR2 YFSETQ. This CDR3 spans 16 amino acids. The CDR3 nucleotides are TGCGCCAGCAACCGAAGGACAGGGGGCGTCCAGGAGACCCAGTACTTC. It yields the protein CASNRRTGGVQETQYF.